The source of this T cell receptor beta chain is a study of cytomegalovirus exposure and HLA in healthy donors. Whole-study context: The roughly 120 validation repertoires matched the 666 first-cohort repertoires in platform, a later analysis reported.

Sequenced by immunoSEQ multiplex PCR; TCRdb stores in-frame clones only, minus some. The sample consists of 200,000 or so clones, just over 85% of them appearing once. CDR3 length: 14 amino acids. V trimming: 5 bases; J trimming: 1 base; junction bases outside the gene matches: 3. Looked up from germline, CDR1 is SEHNR and CDR2 is FQNEAQ (reference sequence). This clone was detected only once. As yet, its antigen is unknown. Whole-study findings and limits: Most TCR sequences showed up rarely, but some public TCRs showed up in many donors. The classifier, whose performance was assessed in both the original and validation cohorts, reportedly diagnosed cytomegalovirus status with high specificity and sensitivity. Within the 120 or so validation repertoires, first-cohort TCR clusters tended to co-occur, according to a later analysis.

The sequence came from a woman between 18 and 30 years old in good health and CMV-seronegative. Sequenced: PBMCs. The rearrangement uses TRBV7-9 and TRBJ1-1; 8 bases are shared with TRBD1. CDR3 nucleotide sequence: TGTGCCAGCAGCCCCGACAGGGGGAACACTGAAGCTTTCTTT. Protein: CASSPDRGNTEAFF.